This T cell receptor (beta chain) was found in a study of blood T cells in healthy people across ages. Germline lookup yields CDR1 MNHNS and CDR2 SASEGT. This CDR3 comprises 15 residues. Trimming shortened V by 0 bases and J by 6 bases, and 11 bases separated the two germline ends. A second PCR, run for 7 to 11 cycles, used a sample-barcoded 5' primer plus a J-beta primer mix. TCRdb itself ran the 5' RACE reads through MiXCR, one entry per CDR3 protein. Here the sample spans 1.5 million to 2 million distinct CDR3 sequences, about 31% being singletons. Comment on this clonotype: Its antigen remains unidentified.

RNA extraction gave at least 5 micrograms of total RNA per sample. Study observations and caveats: Naive CD4+ cells and diversity were both higher in long-lived donors than in aged donors. Lack of knowledge of donor CMV status possibly confounded expanded clonotype changes. TCR beta diversity was tightly associated with the proportion of naive T cells.

The chain employs TRBV6-1 and TRBJ1-4, with D maybe TRBD1 (5 bases). The origin of this receptor is a woman younger than 45 in good health. Sample: blood. CDR3 protein: CASSEAGGVDEKLFF. The CDR3 DNA sequence: TGTGCCAGCAGTGAAGCTGGAGGGGTGGATGAAAAACTGTTTTTT.